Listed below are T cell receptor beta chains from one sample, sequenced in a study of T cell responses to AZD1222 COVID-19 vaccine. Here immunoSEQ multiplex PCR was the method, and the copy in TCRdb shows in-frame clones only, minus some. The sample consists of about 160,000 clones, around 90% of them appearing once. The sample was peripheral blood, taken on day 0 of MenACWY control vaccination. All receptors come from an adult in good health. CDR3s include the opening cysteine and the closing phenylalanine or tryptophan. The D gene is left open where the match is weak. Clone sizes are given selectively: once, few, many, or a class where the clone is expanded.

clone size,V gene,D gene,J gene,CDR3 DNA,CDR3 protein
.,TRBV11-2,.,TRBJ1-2,TGTGCCAGCAGCCCCCAGTCGGGGGCGCGGGGCTACACCTTC,CASSPQSGARGYTF
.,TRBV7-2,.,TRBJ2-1,TGTGCCAGCAGGCCAACTAGTTTCGATGAGCAGTTCTTC,CASRPTSFDEQFF
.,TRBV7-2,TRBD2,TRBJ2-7,TGTGCCAGCAGCCAGCAGAGCGGGAGAACCTACGAGCAGTACTTC,CASSQQSGRTYEQYF
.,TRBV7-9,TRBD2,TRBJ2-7,TGTGCCAGCAGCTTGTTGGGACTAGCGCGTTCCTCGGACGAGCAGTACTTC,CASSLLGLARSSDEQYF
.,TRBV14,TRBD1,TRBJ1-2,TGTGCCAGCAGCCAAGTCCCGGGACAGGGATGGGGCTACACCTTC,CASSQVPGQGWGYTF
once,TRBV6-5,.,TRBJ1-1,TGTGCCAGCAGCAGGACAGAGAACACTGAAGCTTTCTTT,CASSRTENTEAFF
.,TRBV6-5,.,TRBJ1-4,TGTGCCGCGGAGGGACAACAAGAAAAACTGTTTTTT,CAAEGQQEKLFF
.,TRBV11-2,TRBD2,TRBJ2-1,TGTGCCAGCAGCTTAAGTGCGGGGGGATCCTACAATGAGCAGTTCTTC,CASSLSAGGSYNEQFF
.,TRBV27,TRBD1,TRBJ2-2,TGTGCCAGCAGTTTGCGGGGACAGGGTCTAGGTATTCCCGGGGAGCTGTTTTTT,CASSLRGQGLGIPGELFF
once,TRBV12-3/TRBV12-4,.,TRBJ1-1,TGTGCCAGCAGGGCAGGGGTCACTGAAGCTTTCTTT,CASRAGVTEAFF
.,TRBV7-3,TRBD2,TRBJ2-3,TGTGCCAGCAGCCTTGGACTAGCGGGAGGAGATACGCAGTATTTT,CASSLGLAGGDTQYF
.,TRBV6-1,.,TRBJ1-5,TGTGCCAGCAGTGAGGGTTCAGCGAGCAATCAGCCCCAGCATTTT,CASSEGSASNQPQHF
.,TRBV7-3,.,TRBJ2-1,TGTGCCAGCAGCTTCCGACCCAGCTCCTACAATGAGCAGTTCTTC,CASSFRPSSYNEQFF
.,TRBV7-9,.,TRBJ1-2,TGTGCCAGCAGCGAAAGAGACAGGACCTATGGCTACACCTTC,CASSERDRTYGYTF
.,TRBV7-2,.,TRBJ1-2,TGTGCCAGCAGCTTAGATAGCAGGGACTATGGCTACACCTTC,CASSLDSRDYGYTF